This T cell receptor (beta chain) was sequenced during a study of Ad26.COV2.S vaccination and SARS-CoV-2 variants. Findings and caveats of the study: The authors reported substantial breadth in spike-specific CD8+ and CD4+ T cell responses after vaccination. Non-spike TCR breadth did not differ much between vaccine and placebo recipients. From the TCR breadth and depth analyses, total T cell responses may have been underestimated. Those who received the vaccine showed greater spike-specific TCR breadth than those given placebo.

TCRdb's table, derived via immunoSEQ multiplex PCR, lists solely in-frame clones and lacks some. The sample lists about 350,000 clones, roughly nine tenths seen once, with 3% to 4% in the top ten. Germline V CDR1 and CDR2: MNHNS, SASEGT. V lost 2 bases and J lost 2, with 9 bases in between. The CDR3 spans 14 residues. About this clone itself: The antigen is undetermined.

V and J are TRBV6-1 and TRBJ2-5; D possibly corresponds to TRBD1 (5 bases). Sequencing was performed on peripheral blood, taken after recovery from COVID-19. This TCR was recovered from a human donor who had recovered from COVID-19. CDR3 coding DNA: TGTGCCAGCAGTGAACGGCGACAGCAAGAGACCCAGTACTTC. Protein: CASSERRQQETQYF.